What follows is one TCR delta chain and its context. Its antigen remains unknown. There are 26 residues in the CDR3. CDR1 and CDR2 (germline): TSWWSYY, QGS. V lost 2 bases, J lost 0 bases, and 43 bases lay in between. Sequences come from RNA converted to cDNA by reverse transcription. Multiplex PCR used pooled V-gene forward primers and a constant-region reverse primer to amplify CDR3s. TCRdb reanalysed the multiplex PCR reads with CATT. The sample consists of under 25,000 delta-chain clones, approximately 30% of them appearing once. The data stem from a study of Vδ1+ human thymocytes. Overall study findings and caveats: Thymic TRG and TRD repertoires appeared highly polyclonal.

What was sequenced was Vdelta1+ gamma-delta thymocytes from the thymus. Subset denoted: FACS-sorted CD3+ TCRalphabeta- TCRVdelta1+ TCRVdelta2- thymocytes. V gene TRDV1 combines with J gene TRDJ1, with D perhaps matching TRDD3 (5 bases). This clonotype was obtained from a boy less than two years old who had congenital heart surgery. The DNA for the CDR3 is TGTGCTCTTGGGGAAAAGTCCGGCGGCGGGAAAGGGGCTGGCTGGGCCGCTGGTCGGTACACCGATAAACTCATCTTT. This encodes CALGEKSGGGKGAGWAAGRYTDKLIF.